The 14 T cell receptor beta chains reported below all come from one sample, sequenced in a study of shared T cell receptors in the human thymus. Clones were read by immunoSEQ multiplex PCR, and TCRdb kept only the in-frame ones, dropping some. Here the sample spans about 660,000 clones, 88% being singletons. In addition, the sample was reused for a study of human thymus T cells.

The sequenced sample consisted of thymocytes. The receptors were sampled from a boy younger than two with a congenital heart defect.

This chain links TRBV28 with TRBJ2-7; D is uncertain. CDR3 length: 14 residues. CDR1 is MDHEN and CDR2 is SYDVKM in the germline V gene. V shed 2 bases and J shed 2 bases, with 10 bases lying between them. The CDR3 nucleotides are TGTGCCAGCAGTTTAAACAGCAAACCCTACGAGCAGTACTTC. As protein: CASSLNSKPYEQYF.

This clone showed up just once. CDR3 loop: CASSNDRVTYEQYF. The DNA for the CDR3 is TGTGCCAGCTCGAACGACAGGGTCACCTACGAGCAGTACTTC. The gene calls are TRBV6-1 and TRBJ2-7, with TRBD1 identical over 7 bases. V lost 8 bases and J lost 2; bases outside the gene matches: 9. The V gene's germline CDR1 is MNHNS and CDR2 SASEGT. The CDR3 runs 14 residues.

The V call is TRBV19, the J call TRBJ2-1, with 14 bases fitting TRBD2. The CDR3 extends over 15 amino acids. V trimming: 4 bases; J trimming: 15 bases; junction bases outside the gene matches: 11. Germline CDR1 reads LNHDA; CDR2 reads SQIVND (reference sequence). CDR3 bases: TGTGCCAGTAGTACCGAACATGGGACTAGCGGGGGTCCGTTCTTC. This translates into CASSTEHGTSGGPFF.

This chain links TRBV5-1 with TRBJ2-3, with 8 positions matching TRBD1. The CDR3 loop spans 17 amino acids. Trimming cost V 4 bases and J 9 bases; bases outside gene matches: 19. CDR1 is SGHRS, CDR2 YFSETQ, per germline. The CDR3 reads CASSPLTGARGSGTQYF. CDR3 sequence (DNA): TGCGCCAGCAGCCCCCTGACAGGGGCGCGAGGTTCGGGAACGCAGTATTTT.

V usage is TRBV7-9 and J usage is TRBJ2-1, with D perhaps matching TRBD2 (6 bases). Trimming took 5 bases from V and 2 from J, leaving 19 bases between them. The CDR3 length is 17 residues. CDR1 SEHNR and CDR2 FQNEAQ come from the germline V gene (reference sequence). CDR3 region: CASSNLAGSGTYNEQFF. DNA of the CDR3: TGTGCCAGCAGCAACCTCGCAGGTAGCGGCACCTACAATGAGCAGTTCTTC.

The CDR3 nucleotides are TGCAGCCACAGTCCCCCGGGGGTGGGGTACACTGAAGCTTTCTTT. This codes for CSHSPPGVGYTEAFF. This chain uses TRBV29-1 with TRBJ1-1; D perhaps matches TRBD1 (5 bases). The ends were cut back, 8 bases at V and 3 bases at J, with 22 bases in the middle. Germline V lookup: CDR1 SQVTM, CDR2 ANQGSEA. The CDR3 consists of 15 residues.

The V and J genes are TRBV10-3 and TRBJ2-1; weak D call: TRBD2 (5 bases). CDR1 is ENHRY, CDR2 SYGVKD, per germline. Trimming removed 10 bases at V and 0 bases at J, with 13 bases between. The CDR3 is made up of 14 amino acids. The CDR3 region has the DNA TGTGCCACCGCGTCGGGGTCCTCCTACAATGAGCAGTTCTTC. Protein: CATASGSSYNEQFF.

The V call is TRBV11-2, the J call TRBJ1-2; 9 bases align to TRBD1. Germline V CDR1 and CDR2: SGHAT, FQNNGV. The CDR3 loop spans 15 amino acids. V lost 5 bases and J lost 1; bases outside the gene matches: 5. CDR3 region: CASSPTDRGNYGYTF. The CDR3, as DNA: TGTGCCAGCAGCCCGACGGACAGGGGTAACTATGGCTACACCTTC.

The genes are TRBV5-6 and TRBJ2-3; 8 positions agree with TRBD2. Germline V lookup: CDR1 SGHDT, CDR2 YYEEEE. The CDR3 contains 16 residues. V dropped 5 bases and J dropped 3; count of bases not matched to a gene: 11. As DNA, the CDR3 is TGTGCCAGCAGTTCCCTCGGGGGGGGACAAACAGATACGCAGTATTTT. Its protein product is CASSSLGGGQTDTQYF.

The CDR3 protein is CASSTTSGRASDTQYF. CDR3 sequence (DNA): TGTGCCAGCAGCACCACTAGCGGGAGGGCCTCAGATACGCAGTATTTT. J is TRBJ2-3 and V is TRBV7-2, with 13 bases lining up with TRBD2. The germline V gene encodes CDR1 SGHTA and CDR2 FQGNSA. With 5 bases clipped from V and 4 bases from J, the junction kept 6 bases outside the gene matches. The CDR3 totals 16 residues.

The V gene is TRBV19, the J gene TRBJ1-4; TRBD1 might be the D (5 bases). The CDR3 totals 15 residues. V was cut by 4 bases and J by 5 bases, with 14 bases left in between. Germline values: CDR1 LNHDA, CDR2 SQIVND (reference sequence). This CDR3 is CASSKIPGLNEKLFF. CDR3 sequence (DNA): TGTGCCAGTAGTAAAATTCCAGGGCTAAATGAAAAACTGTTTTTT.

For this clone: Relative to the germline gene, one junction end is altered; a read error may explain this. The J gene is TRBJ2-2, the V gene TRBV7-7; perhaps TRBD1 as D (5 bases). The germline gives CDR1 SSHAT, CDR2 FNYEAQ (reference sequence). The CDR3 sequence is 15 residues long. The CDR3 is CASSPLLAGTGELFF. The CDR3 nucleotides read TGTGCTAGCAGCCCACTACTCGCAGGGACCGGGGAGCTGTTTTTT. The full variable domain, rest sourced from reference TRBV7-7 and TRBJ2-2, is GAGVSQSPRYKVTKRGQDVTLRCDPISSHATLYWYQQALGQGPEFLTYFNYEAQPDKSGLPSDRFSAERPEGSISTLTIQRTEQRDSAMYRCASSPLLAGTGELFFGEGSRLTVL.

In DNA form, the CDR3 reads TGCAGTGCTAAAGCGACAGATACGCAGTATTTT. This encodes CSAKATDTQYF. The gene calls are TRBV20-1 and TRBJ2-3; D is undetermined. CDR3 size: 11 residues. Trimming pared 4 bases from V and 3 bases from J, leaving 5 bases between. Germline CDR1 DFQATT, CDR2 SNEGSKA (reference sequence).

The chain uses TRBV13 and TRBJ1-2; D might be TRBD1 (6 bases). CDR1 PRHDT and CDR2 FYEKMQ come from the germline V gene (reference sequence). V lost 5 bases, J lost 3 bases, and 16 bases lay in between. The CDR3 has 15 amino acids. CDR3 nucleotides: TGTGCCAGCAGCGACCGGGACACCGACGACTATGGCTACACCTTC. Translating gives CASSDRDTDDYGYTF. The whole variable domain, remainder taken from reference TRBV13 and TRBJ1-2, is AAGVIQSPRHLIKEKRETATLKCYPIPRHDTVYWYQQGPGQDPQFLISFYEKMQSDKGSIPDRFSAQQFSDYHSELNMSSLELGDSALYFCASSDRDTDDYGYTFGSGTRLTVV.